The 18 T cell receptor beta chains below were found in one sample sequenced in a study of beta chain features in type 1 diabetes. Broader study findings: TCRB CDR3 length was moderately but significantly reduced in all four CD4+ subsets of Type 1 diabetes patients.

What these receptors recognize is not known. Expressed TCRB transcripts were sequenced, since all the RNA that had been isolated was reverse transcribed. Produced via immunoSEQ multiplex PCR; TCRdb's table is partial and in-frame only. Among about 160,000 clones listed, approximately 8.8% were seen once. The specimen sequenced was central memory CD4+ T cells from blood. The receptors were gathered from a woman aged 25 to 39 with type 1 diabetes.

This clone has only a few counts. This chain joins TRBV4-2 and TRBJ2-7; 10 positions agree with TRBD2. This CDR3 comprises 15 residues. Germline loops: CDR1 LGHNA, CDR2 YNFKEQ. The J segment lost 4 bases and the V segment lost 1 base, leaving 4 bases of the junction unmatched. The CDR3, as DNA: TGTGCCAGCAGCCAAGCCGGGACTAGCGTTTACGAGCAGTACTTC. Translated, it gives CASSQAGTSVYEQYF.

This chain joins TRBV29-1 and TRBJ1-1, with 7 nucleotides matching TRBD1. The trim removed 7 bases at V and 3 bases at J, leaving 8 bases unmatched. The CDR3 sequence is 13 residues long. The germline V gene has CDR1 SQVTM and CDR2 ANQGSEA. CDR3 nucleotides: TGCAGCGCTAAGACAGGGTCTGACACTGAAGCTTTCTTT. Protein sequence: CSAKTGSDTEAFF.

This clone was seen more than once but under ten times. The chain joins TRBV5-1 to TRBJ2-3, with D possibly called TRBD1 or TRBD2 (5 bases each). Trimming cost V 4 bases and J 4 bases, with 16 bases left between them. CDR1 is SGHRS and CDR2 is YFSETQ in the germline V gene. The CDR3 extends over 15 amino acids. In nucleotides, the CDR3 is TGCGCCAGCAGCCTGGGGCTGAGGGTTGCAGATACGCAGTATTTT. This translates into CASSLGLRVADTQYF.

In its sample, this clone was seen a few times. The chain uses TRBV30 and TRBJ2-1; D unresolved. The CDR3 consists of 12 residues. Germline CDR1 reads GTSNPN; CDR2 reads SVGIG (reference sequence). Trimming took 4 bases from V and 4 from J, leaving 8 bases between them. The DNA of the CDR3 is TGTGCCTGGACATACGGTTACAATGAGCAGTTCTTC. It encodes CAWTYGYNEQFF.

This clone was detected ten times or more. The rearrangement joins TRBV7-9 to TRBJ2-5; D not certain. Trimming stripped 0 bases from V and 5 bases from J, with 7 bases between. Germline loops: CDR1 SEHNR, CDR2 FQNEAQ (reference sequence). The CDR3 totals 13 residues. DNA of the CDR3: TGTGCCAGCAGCTTAGCGCTACGGGAGACCCAGTACTTC. Translation: CASSLALRETQYF.

The V and J genes are TRBV7-6 and TRBJ2-2, with 9 bases that match TRBD1. The germline CDR1 and CDR2 sequences are SGHVS and FNYEAQ. The CDR3 runs to 18 residues. Trimming took 1 base from V and 4 from J; bases not matched to a gene: 10. The CDR3 loop is CASSLEITGTGSTGELFF. The CDR3 DNA reads as TGTGCCAGCAGCTTAGAAATCACCGGGACAGGGTCCACCGGGGAGCTGTTTTTT.

This clone was seen only a few times. The rearrangement uses TRBV10-3 and TRBJ2-3; no firm D call. V was cut by 10 bases and J by 2 bases, with 10 bases left in between. This CDR3 spans 12 amino acids. The germline V gene encodes CDR1 ENHRY and CDR2 SYGVKD. The CDR3 is CATARNTDTQYF. The CDR3 nucleotides are TGTGCCACCGCTAGGAACACAGATACGCAGTATTTT.

This clone was seen a few times. The chain recombines TRBV4-1 with TRBJ2-1; D gene uncertain. CDR1 is MGHRA, CDR2 YSYEKL, per germline. V dropped 5 bases and J dropped 4 bases, with 9 bases sitting between them. The CDR3 runs to 13 residues. CDR3 residues: CASSKGGYNEQFF. CDR3 bases: TGCGCCAGCAGCAAAGGCGGATACAATGAGCAGTTCTTC.

The rearrangement links TRBV29-1 to TRBJ2-7; D call uncertain. This CDR3 has 13 amino acids. Per germline, CDR1 SQVTM and CDR2 ANQGSEA. V was clipped by 1 base and J by 2 bases, with 9 bases between them. The DNA for the CDR3 is TGCAGCGTTGAAGGGCTAGAGACCTACGAGCAGTACTTC. It translates to CSVEGLETYEQYF.

The rearrangement uses TRBV6-5 and TRBJ2-4, with D uncertain. This CDR3 has 14 amino acids. The V end lost 6 bases, the J end lost 0 bases, and 9 bases lay between the germline ends. Germline CDR1 reads MNHEY; CDR2 reads SVGAGI. DNA of the CDR3: TGTGCCAGCAGCGAGACATTAGCCAAAAACATTCAGTACTTC. Translation: CASSETLAKNIQYF.

Many counts were recorded for this clone. The same CDR3 is also encoded by other DNA sequences in this sample. The chain employs TRBV29-1 and TRBJ2-7, with 11 bases aligning to TRBD1. J lost 4 bases, V lost 5 bases, and 4 bases had no gene match. CDR1 and CDR2 (germline): SQVTM, ANQGSEA. The CDR3 runs to 13 residues. CDR3 in DNA: TGCAGCGTTCCCGGACAGGGGGCATACGAGCAGTACTTC. This codes for CSVPGQGAYEQYF.

The gene calls are TRBV28 and TRBJ2-1, with 9 bases fitting TRBD2. Germline V gene sequence: CDR1 MDHEN, CDR2 SYDVKM. Trimming at V came to 6 bases and at J to 5 bases, leaving 5 bases not matched to a gene. This CDR3 spans 14 amino acids. The CDR3: CASRRGLANNEQFF. CDR3 nucleotide sequence: TGTGCCAGCAGAAGGGGACTAGCAAACAATGAGCAGTTCTTC.

The chain's CDR3 is CASSVLQGNGEKLFF. The CDR3 coding sequence is TGTGCCAGCAGTGTCCTGCAGGGTAATGGAGAAAAACTGTTTTTT. The chain combines TRBV27 with TRBJ1-4; a possible D gene is TRBD1 (5 bases). Germline V lookup: CDR1 MNHEY, CDR2 SMNVEV (reference sequence). This CDR3 comprises 15 residues. V dropped 5 bases and J dropped 8 bases, with 18 bases sitting between them.

The chain joins TRBV5-1 to TRBJ2-3; 8 positions agree with TRBD2. V lost 5 bases and J lost 1; bases outside the gene matches: 6. Germline CDR1 is SGHRS and CDR2 is YFSETQ. This CDR3 spans 15 amino acids. The CDR3 DNA sequence: TGCGCCAGCAGAACGATGACTAGCGGCACAGATACGCAGTATTTT. As protein: CASRTMTSGTDTQYF.

In this sample, this clone turned up a few times. The chain joins TRBV4-2 to TRBJ2-3, with TRBD2 matching over 10 bases. This CDR3 contains 17 residues. V was pared by 4 bases and J by 0 bases, with 7 bases of the junction left unmatched. Looked up from germline, CDR1 is LGHNA and CDR2 is YNFKEQ. For the CDR3, the DNA is TGTGCCAGCAGCCTCGGAGCGGGAGGGTCTAGCACAGATACGCAGTATTTT. Encoded protein: CASSLGAGGSSTDTQYF.

This clone has more than one count but fewer than ten. The chain combines TRBV21-1 with TRBJ2-1; whether TRBD1, the table's D call, matches the DNA was not checked. TRBV21-1 is a known pseudogene. The CDR3 runs to 16 residues. The CDR3 reads CASPREDRVGGGEQFF. DNA of the CDR3: TGTGCCAGCCCCCGGGAGGACAGGGTTGGTGGTGGTGAGCAGTTCTTC.

V usage is TRBV12-5 and J usage is TRBJ1-1, with 11 bases aligning to TRBD1. The germline V gene encodes CDR1 LGHNT and CDR2 FRNRAP. With 5 bases clipped from V and 7 bases from J, the junction kept 6 bases outside the gene matches. The CDR3 extends over 14 amino acids. CDR3 in amino acids: CASGKGQGAIEAFF. In nucleotides, the CDR3 is TGTGCTAGTGGTAAAGGACAGGGGGCCATTGAAGCTTTCTTT. The variable domain in full, completed from reference TRBV12-5 and TRBJ1-1, reads DARVTQTPRHKVTEMGQEVTMRCQPILGHNTVFWYRQTMMQGLELLAYFRNRAPLDDSGMPKDRFSAEMPDATLATLKIQPSEPRDSAVYFCASGKGQGAIEAFFGQGTRLTVV.

The rearrangement links TRBV13 to TRBJ2-7; TRBD2 agrees at 13 bases. Per germline, CDR1 PRHDT and CDR2 FYEKMQ (reference sequence). V was clipped by 0 bases and J by 2 bases; unmatched bases: 1. This CDR3 contains 16 residues. The CDR3 coding sequence is TGTGCCAGCAGCTTAGGCGGGACTAGCGGGACCTACGAGCAGTACTTC. This sequence encodes CASSLGGTSGTYEQYF.